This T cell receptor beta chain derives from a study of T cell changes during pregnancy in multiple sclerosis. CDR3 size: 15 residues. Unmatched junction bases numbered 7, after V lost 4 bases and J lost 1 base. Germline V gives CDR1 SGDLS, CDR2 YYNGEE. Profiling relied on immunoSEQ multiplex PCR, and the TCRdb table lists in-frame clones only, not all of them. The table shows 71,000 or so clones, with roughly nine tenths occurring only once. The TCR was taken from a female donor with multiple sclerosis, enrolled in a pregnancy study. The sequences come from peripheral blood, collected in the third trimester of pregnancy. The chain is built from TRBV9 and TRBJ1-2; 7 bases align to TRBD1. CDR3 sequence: CASSTRAGGNYGYTF. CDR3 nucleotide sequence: TGTGCCAGCAGCACAAGGGCAGGGGGTAACTATGGCTACACCTTC. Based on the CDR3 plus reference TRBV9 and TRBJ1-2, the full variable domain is DSGVTQTPKHLITATGQRVTLRCSPRSGDLSVYWYQQSLDQGLQFLIQYYNGEERAKGNILERFSAQQFPDLHSELNLSSLELGDSALYFCASSTRAGGNYGYTFGSGTRLTVV.